One and the same sample provided the 23 T cell receptor beta chains below, sequenced in a study of OX40 agonist ivuxolimab in advanced cancers. Method: immunoSEQ multiplex PCR; TCRdb's copy keeps in-frame clones and lacks some. The data contain some 86,000 clones, about 90% of them seen just once; the ten biggest clones take up around 6.5%. The material sequenced was CD4+ or CD8+ T cells sorted from blood, taken in a trial of the OX40 agonist ivuxolimab. Receptors originate from an adult with an advanced solid tumor such as melanoma, head and neck, liver or kidney cancer.

The chain employs TRBV5-1 and TRBJ2-1; the D call may be TRBD1 or TRBD2 (5 bases each). Trimming took 2 bases from V and 10 from J, leaving 10 bases between them. The germline CDR1 and CDR2 sequences are SGHRS and YFSETQ. The CDR3 length is 12 residues. The chain's CDR3 is CASSFEGPEQFF. Written as DNA, the CDR3 is TGCGCCAGCAGCTTTGAGGGGCCGGAGCAGTTCTTC.

As regards this clone: Additional DNA sequences in this sample encode the identical CDR3. The chain joins TRBV18 to TRBJ2-5; 7 bases line up with TRBD1. The CDR3 is 15 residues long. The V and J ends lost 3 bases and 1 base, in that order; junction bases with no gene match: 5. Per the germline V gene, CDR1 is KGHSH and CDR2 is LQKENI. The CDR3 sequence is CASSPLTGPQETQYF. CDR3 in DNA: TGTGCCAGCTCACCTTTGACAGGGCCCCAAGAGACCCAGTACTTC. Using reference TRBV18 and TRBJ2-5 for the parts outside the CDR3, the full variable domain is NAGVMQNPRHLVRRRGQEARLRCSPMKGHSHVYWYRQLPEEGLKFMVYLQKENIIDESGMPKERFSAEFPKEGPSILRIQQVVRGDSAAYFCASSPLTGPQETQYFGPGTRLLVL.

This chain links TRBV28 with TRBJ2-1, with 7 bases identical to TRBD2. The CDR3 sequence is 12 residues long. The J segment lost 13 bases and the V segment lost 1 base, leaving 4 bases of the junction unmatched. Germline CDR1 MDHEN, CDR2 SYDVKM. The CDR3 spells CASSLSGLGQFF. The DNA for the CDR3 is TGTGCCAGCAGTTTATCCGGACTAGGACAGTTCTTC.

J is TRBJ1-6 and V is TRBV5-6; possibly TRBD1 for D (5 bases). Germline CDR1 is SGHDT and CDR2 is YYEEEE. CDR3 length: 15 amino acids. V lost 4 bases to trimming and J lost 7 bases, with 15 bases between them. CDR3 sequence (DNA): TGTGCCAGCAGCACGTCCCGGGACTGGAATTCACCCCTCCACTTT. This gives the protein CASSTSRDWNSPLHF.

The table lists this clone with a count of one. The CDR3 nucleotides are TGTGCCAGTAGTACATTAGGGAATTTGGGCACCGGGGAGCTGTTTTTT. It specifies CASSTLGNLGTGELFF. The chain couples TRBV19 to TRBJ2-2; no clear D. Germline lookup yields CDR1 LNHDA and CDR2 SQIVND (reference sequence). The germline V and J ends were trimmed by 4 bases and 4 bases, with 16 bases remaining between them. This CDR3 is built from 16 residues. The full variable domain, with the rest looked up from reference TRBV19 and TRBJ2-2, is DGGITQSPKYLFRKEGQNVTLSCEQNLNHDAMYWYRQDPGQGLRLIYYSQIVNDFQKGDIAEGYSVSREKKESFPLTVTSAQKNPTAFYLCASSTLGNLGTGELFFGEGSRLTVL.

This chain uses TRBV11-2 with TRBJ2-2; no reliable D call. Germline CDR1 reads SGHAT; CDR2 reads FQNNGV. The CDR3 is 14 residues long. V lost 5 bases and J 5 bases, leaving 12 bases between the germline ends. The CDR3 sequence: CASSPRTPTGELFF. The CDR3 DNA follows: TGTGCCAGCAGCCCCAGGACGCCAACCGGGGAGCTGTTTTTT.

The chain uses TRBV7-2 and TRBJ2-1, with 8 bases lining up with TRBD2. In germline, CDR1 is SGHTA, CDR2 FQGNSA. The CDR3 totals 13 residues. V lost 3 bases and J lost 6; bases outside the gene matches: 1. CDR3 DNA: TGTGCCAGCAGCTTGGGGACTAGCAATGAGCAGTTCTTC. Translating gives CASSLGTSNEQFF.

CDR3 nucleotide sequence: TGTGCCAGCAGCCGGAGTGCCAGGGCACGGGATGGCTACACCTTC. Amino acid sequence: CASSRSARARDGYTF. The V call is TRBV14, the J call TRBJ1-2; tentative D call: TRBD1 (5 bases). CDR1 is SGHDN, CDR2 FVKESK, per germline. This CDR3 is 15 amino acids long. Deletions cut 4 bases from V and 6 bases from J, with 18 bases between.

The CDR3 protein is CASSLLGGNGGEQYF. The CDR3 coding sequence is TGTGCCAGCAGTTTATTGGGCGGGAACGGCGGCGAGCAGTACTTC. The chain couples TRBV28 to TRBJ2-7; D possibly corresponds to TRBD2 (6 bases). The CDR3 has 15 residues. Deletions cut 1 base from V and 6 bases from J, with 16 bases between. Germline CDR1 is MDHEN and CDR2 is SYDVKM.

CDR3 residues: CASSPTGTSGTYEQYF. Here the CDR3 DNA reads TGTGCCAGCTCACCGACCGGGACTAGCGGGACTTACGAGCAGTACTTC. The rearrangement uses TRBV18 and TRBJ2-7, with 13 positions matching TRBD2. CDR1 and CDR2 from the germline V gene are KGHSH and LQKENI. The J segment lost 4 bases and the V segment lost 3 bases, leaving 6 bases of the junction unmatched. This CDR3 is 16 amino acids long. The whole variable domain, remainder taken from reference TRBV18 and TRBJ2-7, is NAGVMQNPRHLVRRRGQEARLRCSPMKGHSHVYWYRQLPEEGLKFMVYLQKENIIDESGMPKERFSAEFPKEGPSILRIQQVVRGDSAAYFCASSPTGTSGTYEQYFGPGTRLTVT.

This clone was picked up a small number of times. The chain employs TRBV18 and TRBJ2-7; 9 bases line up with TRBD2. This CDR3 spans 14 amino acids. V was clipped by 3 bases and J by 6 bases; unmatched bases: 6. Germline V gene sequence: CDR1 KGHSH, CDR2 LQKENI. CDR3 bases: TGTGCCAGCTCACCCGGTAGCGGGAGAACCGAGCAGTACTTC. Residues: CASSPGSGRTEQYF.

V gene TRBV28 combines with J gene TRBJ1-5, with a weak D call TRBD1 (6 bases). The CDR3 runs to 13 residues. With 6 bases removed from V and 9 bases from J, the gap between germline ends came to 15 bases. Germline-derived CDR1 and CDR2 are MDHEN and SYDVKM. CDR3 in amino acids: CASSQGTGSPQHF. The DNA of the CDR3 is TGTGCCAGCAGCCAAGGTACAGGGTCGCCCCAGCATTTT.

V usage is TRBV7-9 and J usage is TRBJ1-2; TRBD1 matches at 8 bases. From germline, CDR1 is SEHNR and CDR2 FQNEAQ (reference sequence). Losses at the gene ends were 5 bases for V and 7 bases for J; bases not matched to a gene: 12. The CDR3 length is 15 residues. CDR3 sequence reads: CASSPMSAGGSGYTF. DNA for the CDR3: TGTGCCAGCAGCCCCATGTCGGCAGGGGGCTCTGGCTACACCTTC. Based on the CDR3 plus reference TRBV7-9 and TRBJ1-2, the full variable domain is DTGVSQNPRHKITKRGQNVTFRCDPISEHNRLYWYRQTLGQGPEFLTYFQNEAQLEKSRLLSDRFSAERPKGSFSTLEIQRTEQGDSAMYLCASSPMSAGGSGYTFGSGTRLTVV.

This clone was seen only once. The chain recombines TRBV5-3 with TRBJ2-3; D is possibly TRBD1 (5 bases). TRBV5-3 belongs to the ORF category, with a function that is uncertain. CDR3 length: 16 residues. With 1 base removed from V and 7 bases from J, the gap between germline ends came to 19 bases. This CDR3 is CARSLLRLTASNTQYF. DNA for the CDR3: TGTGCCAGAAGCTTGTTACGATTGACAGCCTCTAATACGCAGTATTTT.

V and J are TRBV28 and TRBJ2-5; TRBD2 agrees at 11 bases. The CDR3 runs 12 residues. The ends lost 8 bases at V and 4 bases at J; junction bases unmatched: 0. Germline V gene data show CDR1 as MDHEN and CDR2 as SYDVKM. The CDR3 spells CASGTSGETQYF. The CDR3 nucleotides read TGTGCCAGCGGGACTAGCGGAGAGACCCAGTACTTC.

The chain carries TRBV5-6 and TRBJ1-5, with D uncertain. Germline CDR1 and CDR2: SGHDT and YYEEEE. The CDR3 spans 12 residues. With 4 bases removed from V and 5 bases from J, the gap between germline ends came to 7 bases. The CDR3 sequence: CASSIWDQPQHF. The CDR3 DNA sequence: TGTGCCAGCAGCATTTGGGATCAGCCCCAGCATTTT.

J is TRBJ2-5 and V is TRBV5-6, with D possibly matching TRBD1 (6 bases). Germline CDR1 is SGHDT and CDR2 is YYEEEE. This CDR3 has 15 amino acids. Trimming removed 0 bases at V and 4 bases at J, with 13 bases between. The CDR3 is CASSLVAGVIETQYF. CDR3 bases: TGTGCCAGCAGCTTGGTTGCAGGGGTAATAGAGACCCAGTACTTC. Combining the CDR3 with reference TRBV5-6 and TRBJ2-5 gives the whole variable domain DAGVTQSPTHLIKTRGQQVTLRCSPKSGHDTVSWYQQALGQGPQFIFQYYEEEERQRGNFPDRFSGHQFPNYSSELNVNALLLGDSALYLCASSLVAGVIETQYFGPGTRLLVL.

This CDR3 is CASWSRGQAYGYTF. CDR3 bases: TGTGCCAGCTGGAGCAGGGGGCAGGCCTATGGCTACACCTTC. The rearrangement uses TRBV28 and TRBJ1-2, with 8 bases fitting TRBD1. The CDR3 is made up of 14 amino acids. V dropped 8 bases and J dropped 4; count of bases not matched to a gene: 9. The V gene's germline CDR1 is MDHEN and CDR2 SYDVKM.

The gene calls are TRBV5-1 and TRBJ1-1; possibly TRBD1 for D (6 bases). With 0 bases removed from V and 3 bases from J, the gap between germline ends came to 12 bases. The CDR3 length is 15 residues. CDR1 and CDR2 from the germline V gene are SGHRS and YFSETQ. This chain's CDR3 is CASSLVRGKDTEAFF. DNA of the CDR3: TGCGCCAGCAGCTTGGTTAGGGGGAAAGACACTGAAGCTTTCTTT. Complete variable domain (other parts from reference TRBV5-1 and TRBJ1-1): KAGVTQTPRYLIKTRGQQVTLSCSPISGHRSVSWYQQTPGQGLQFLFEYFSETQRNKGNFPGRFSGRQFSNSRSEMNVSTLELGDSALYLCASSLVRGKDTEAFFGQGTRLTVV.

This clone was seen just once. The chain joins TRBV7-2 to TRBJ1-6; D may be TRBD1 (6 bases). The CDR3 extends over 16 amino acids. The V gene's germline CDR1 is SGHTA and CDR2 FQGNSA. Trimming cost V 5 bases and J 4 bases, with 15 bases left between them. The CDR3 reads CASSPHLGQYNSPLHF. The CDR3, as DNA: TGTGCCAGCAGCCCCCACCTAGGACAGTATAATTCACCCCTCCACTTT.

The rearrangement uses TRBV11-3 and TRBJ2-7; TRBD2 agrees at 8 bases. The CDR3 contains 15 residues. Looked up from germline, CDR1 is SGHNT and CDR2 is YENEEA. Unmatched junction bases numbered 15, after V lost 5 bases and J lost 9 bases. CDR3 bases: TGTGCCAGCAGCATCCCGACTAGCGCCAACGAGAGGCAGTACTTC. Translation: CASSIPTSANERQYF.

The chain links TRBV9 to TRBJ2-7, with D perhaps TRBD1 (6 bases). The CDR3 is 12 residues long. Trimming removed 1 base at V and 6 bases at J, with 8 bases between. CDR1 SGDLS and CDR2 YYNGEE come from the germline V gene. CDR3 region: CASSVRGGEQYF. CDR3 nucleotide sequence: TGTGCCAGCAGCGTAAGAGGGGGCGAGCAGTACTTC.

This chain joins TRBV2 and TRBJ2-7, with unresolved D. CDR1 and CDR2 from the germline V gene are SNHLY and FYNNEI. V shed 5 bases and J shed 4 bases, with 3 bases lying between them. The CDR3 loop spans 10 amino acids. DNA for the CDR3: TGTGCCAGCAGTTATTACGAGCAGTACTTC. This sequence encodes CASSYYEQYF.